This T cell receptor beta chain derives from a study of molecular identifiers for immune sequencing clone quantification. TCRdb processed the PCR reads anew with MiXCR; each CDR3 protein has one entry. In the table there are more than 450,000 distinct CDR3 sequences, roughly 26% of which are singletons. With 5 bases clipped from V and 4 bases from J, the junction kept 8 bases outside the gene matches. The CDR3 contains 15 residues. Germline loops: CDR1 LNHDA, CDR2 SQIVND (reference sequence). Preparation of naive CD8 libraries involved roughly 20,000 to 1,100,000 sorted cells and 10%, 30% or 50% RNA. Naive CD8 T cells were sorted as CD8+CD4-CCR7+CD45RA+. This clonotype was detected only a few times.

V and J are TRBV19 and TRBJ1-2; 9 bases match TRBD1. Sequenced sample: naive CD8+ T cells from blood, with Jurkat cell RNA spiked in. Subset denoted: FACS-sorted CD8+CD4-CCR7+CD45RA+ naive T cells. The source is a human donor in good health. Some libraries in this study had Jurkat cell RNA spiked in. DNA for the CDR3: TGTGCCAGTAGTGTCTGGACAGGGGAACCCTATGGCTACACCTTC. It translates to CASSVWTGEPYGYTF.